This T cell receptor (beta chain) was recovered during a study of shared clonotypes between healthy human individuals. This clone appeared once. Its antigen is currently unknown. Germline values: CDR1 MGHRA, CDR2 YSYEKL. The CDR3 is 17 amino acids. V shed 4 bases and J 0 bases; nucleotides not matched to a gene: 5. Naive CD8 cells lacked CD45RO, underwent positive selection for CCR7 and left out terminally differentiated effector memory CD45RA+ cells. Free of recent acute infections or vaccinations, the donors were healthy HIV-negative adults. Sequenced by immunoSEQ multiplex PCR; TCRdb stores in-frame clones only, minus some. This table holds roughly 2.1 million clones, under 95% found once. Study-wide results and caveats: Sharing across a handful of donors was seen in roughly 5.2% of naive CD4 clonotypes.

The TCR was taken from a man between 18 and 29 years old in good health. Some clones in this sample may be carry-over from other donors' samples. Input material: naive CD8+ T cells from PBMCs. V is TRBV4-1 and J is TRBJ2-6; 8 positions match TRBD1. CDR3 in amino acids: CASSPRDRYSGANVLTF. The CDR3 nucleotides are TGCGCCAGCAGCCCCCGGGACAGGTACTCTGGGGCCAACGTCCTGACTTTC.